This TCR beta chain originates from a study of cytomegalovirus exposure and HLA in healthy donors. This CDR3 has 16 amino acids. V was trimmed by 1 base and J by 7 bases, leaving 17 bases between them. The primer mix had 60 Vbeta and 13 Jbeta primers. Assay: immunoSEQ multiplex PCR; the TCRdb copy retains only in-frame clones and omits some. The top ten hold 5.5% to 6% of the sample, which has about 93,000 clones, about two thirds seen once. The TCR was taken from a boy under 18 in good health and CMV-seropositive. The material sequenced was PBMCs. The chain has TRBV23-1 and TRBJ1-5; tentative D call: TRBD1 (5 bases). TRBV23-1 is an ORF for which the function is uncertain. CDR3 sequence: CASSQLGGGKGQPQHF. The CDR3 DNA reads TGCGCCAGCAGTCAATTAGGCGGGGGAAAGGGACAGCCCCAGCATTTT.